These T cell receptor beta chains were read from a single sample in a study of blood T cells in healthy people across ages. TCRdb itself ran the 5' RACE reads through MiXCR, one entry per CDR3 protein. This table holds hundreds of thousands of distinct CDR3 sequences, 40% to 45% found once. Sequencing was performed on blood. All receptors derive from a man of 80 years or more in good health. Each CDR3 is given with its conserved first and last residue. The D gene is left open where the match is weak. The listing skips clone size in some rows; elsewhere it reads once, few, many or a size class.

clone_size | j_call | d_call | cdr3_length | v_call | cdr3_aa | cdr3_nt
few | TRBJ2-1 | TRBD1 | 13 | TRBV24-1 | CATSSPGGNEQFF | TGTGCCACCAGTAGCCCAGGGGGCAATGAGCAGTTCTTC
few | TRBJ2-3 | TRBD1 | 16 | TRBV11-2 | CASSATPGQSADTQYF | TGTGCCAGCAGCGCAACTCCGGGACAGTCGGCAGATACGCAGTATTTT
many | TRBJ2-5 | NA | 17 | TRBV7-3 | CASSRRSGEGIQETQYF | TGTGCCAGCAGCCGACGGAGTGGCGAGGGGATCCAAGAGACCCAGTACTTC
NA | TRBJ2-7 | TRBD1 | 15 | TRBV28 | CASSGGGTGAHEQYF | TGTGCCAGCAGTGGCGGAGGGACAGGGGCCCATGAGCAGTACTTC
NA | TRBJ2-7 | NA | 13 | TRBV6-1 | CASQDRIPYEQYF | TGTGCCAGCCAAGACAGGATTCCCTACGAGCAGTACTTC
few | TRBJ2-5 | NA | 16 | TRBV5-1 | CASSASGQTEGETQYF | TGCGCCAGCAGCGCCAGCGGACAGACAGAAGGAGAGACCCAGTACTTC
NA | TRBJ2-6 | NA | 16 | TRBV4-3 | CASSQERVYGANVLTF | TGCGCCAGCAGCCAAGAACGGGTGTACGGGGCCAACGTCCTGACTTTC
NA | TRBJ2-7 | NA | 14 | TRBV5-1 | CASSFWQSSNEQYF | TGCGCCAGCAGCTTTTGGCAGAGCAGCAACGAGCAGTACTTC
NA | TRBJ2-1 | NA | 13 | TRBV7-2 | CASTPVDLGEQFF | TGTGCCAGCACCCCCGTGGACTTGGGTGAGCAGTTCTTC
NA | TRBJ2-7 | NA | 11 | TRBV3-1 | CASSQLSEQYF | TGTGCCAGCAGCCAGTTATCAGAGCAGTACTTC
NA | TRBJ1-5 | TRBD1 | 16 | TRBV9 | CASSVGTGDSNQPQHF | TGTGCCAGCAGCGTAGGGACAGGGGATAGCAATCAGCCCCAGCATTTT
few | TRBJ2-7 | NA | 14 | TRBV20-1 | CSALWDHLNYEQYF | TGCAGTGCACTGTGGGACCACCTTAACTACGAGCAGTACTTC
NA | TRBJ2-5 | TRBD1 | 15 | TRBV3-1 | CASSQETGNQETQYF | TGTGCCAGCAGCCAAGAGACAGGGAATCAAGAGACCCAGTACTTC
NA | TRBJ2-5 | NA | 14 | TRBV7-2 | CASSPTGTVNVQYF | TGTGCCAGCAGCCCTACCGGGACTGTTAATGTGCAGTACTTC
once | TRBJ2-2 | TRBD1 | 15 | TRBV29-1 | CSGIRGPSNTGELFF | TGCAGCGGGATCAGGGGGCCAAGTAACACCGGGGAGCTGTTTTTT
few | TRBJ2-7 | NA | 14 | TRBV20-1 | CSALMTSTQVVQYF | TGCAGTGCCCTCATGACTTCTACACAGGTGGTGCAGTACTTC
NA | TRBJ1-4 | NA | 12 | TRBV29-1 | CSVPGSGEKLFF | TGCAGCGTGCCTGGGTCAGGGGAAAAACTGTTTTTT
NA | TRBJ1-1 | TRBD1 | 15 | TRBV20-1 | CSARDDGTDPREAFF | TGCAGTGCTAGAGATGATGGGACAGACCCACGCGAAGCTTTCTTT
NA | TRBJ1-4 | NA | 13 | TRBV4-2 | CASSQDWEEKLFF | TGTGCCAGCAGCCAAGATTGGGAGGAAAAACTGTTTTTT
few | TRBJ2-3 | TRBD2 | 15 | TRBV13 | CASSLGRGGTDTQYF | TGTGCCAGCAGCTTGGGGCGGGGGGGAACAGATACGCAGTATTTT
few | TRBJ2-3 | TRBD1 | 16 | TRBV4-1 | CASSQTGTGGQDTQYF | TGCGCCAGCAGCCAGACCGGGACAGGGGGCCAAGATACGCAGTATTTT
few | TRBJ2-1 | NA | 16 | TRBV12-3/TRBV12-4 | CASRYSGRAFNNEQFF | TGTGCCAGCCGTTACTCGGGCAGGGCATTTAACAATGAGCAGTTCTTC
few | TRBJ2-7 | TRBD2 | 15 | TRBV20-1 | CSAIPGLAGSYEQYF | TGCAGTGCTATTCCGGGACTAGCGGGATCCTACGAGCAGTACTTC
NA | TRBJ2-3 | NA | 14 | TRBV3-1 | CASSQVQSTDTQYF | TGTGCCAGCAGCCAAGTTCAGAGCACAGATACGCAGTATTTT
NA | TRBJ2-1 | NA | 19 | TRBV11-3 | CASSSWTGLSAGGGDEQFF | TGTGCCAGCAGCTCCTGGACAGGGTTATCGGCGGGGGGTGGCGATGAGCAGTTCTTC
NA | TRBJ2-4 | NA | 15 | TRBV5-5 | CASSPRDVAKNIQYF | TGTGCCAGCAGCCCCAGGGACGTAGCCAAAAACATTCAGTACTTC
NA | TRBJ2-5 | TRBD2 | 16 | TRBV18 | CASSRTSGGFQETQYF | TGTGCCAGCTCCCGGACTAGCGGGGGATTCCAAGAGACCCAGTACTTC